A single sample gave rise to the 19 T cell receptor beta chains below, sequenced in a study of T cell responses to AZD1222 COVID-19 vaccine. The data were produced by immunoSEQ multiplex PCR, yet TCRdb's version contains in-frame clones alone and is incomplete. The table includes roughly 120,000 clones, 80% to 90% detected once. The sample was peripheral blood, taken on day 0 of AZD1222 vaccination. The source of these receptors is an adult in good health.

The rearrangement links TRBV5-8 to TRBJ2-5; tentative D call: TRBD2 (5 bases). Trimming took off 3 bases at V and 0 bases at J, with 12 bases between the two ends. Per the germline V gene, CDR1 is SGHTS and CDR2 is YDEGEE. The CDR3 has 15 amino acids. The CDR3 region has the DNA TGTGCCAGCAGCTCGGTGTCGGGGTACCAAGAGACCCAGTACTTC. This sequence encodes CASSSVSGYQETQYF.

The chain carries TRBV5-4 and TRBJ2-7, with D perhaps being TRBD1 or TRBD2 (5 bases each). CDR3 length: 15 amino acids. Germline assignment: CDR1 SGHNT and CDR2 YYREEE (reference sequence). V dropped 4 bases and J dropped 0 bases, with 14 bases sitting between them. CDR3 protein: CASSRRDGVSYEQYF. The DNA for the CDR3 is TGTGCCAGCAGCCGCCGGGACGGAGTCTCCTACGAGCAGTACTTC. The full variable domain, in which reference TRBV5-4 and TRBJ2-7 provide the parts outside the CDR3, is ETGVTQSPTHLIKTRGQQVTLRCSSQSGHNTVSWYQQALGQGPQFIFQYYREEENGRGNFPPRFSGLQFPNYSSELNVNALELDDSALYLCASSRRDGVSYEQYFGPGTRLTVT.

CDR3 nucleotides: TGTGCCAGCAGACCACCCGACAGGGGAGGCACCGGGGAGCTGTTTTTT. Residues: CASRPPDRGGTGELFF. The chain carries TRBV28 and TRBJ2-2; 8 positions match TRBD1. Germline assignment: CDR1 MDHEN and CDR2 SYDVKM. This CDR3 is 16 amino acids long. V shed 6 bases and J 4 bases; nucleotides not matched to a gene: 10.

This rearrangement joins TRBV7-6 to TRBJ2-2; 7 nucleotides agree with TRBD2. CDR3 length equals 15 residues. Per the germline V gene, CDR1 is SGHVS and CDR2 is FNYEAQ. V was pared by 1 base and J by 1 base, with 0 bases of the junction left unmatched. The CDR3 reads CASSLVAGNTGELFF. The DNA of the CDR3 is TGTGCCAGCAGCTTAGTAGCGGGGAACACCGGGGAGCTGTTTTTT.

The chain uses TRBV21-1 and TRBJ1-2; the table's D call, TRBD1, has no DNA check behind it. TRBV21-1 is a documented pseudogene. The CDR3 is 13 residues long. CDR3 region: CASSARQTYGYTF. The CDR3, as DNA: TGTGCCAGCAGCGCTCGACAGACCTATGGCTACACCTTC.

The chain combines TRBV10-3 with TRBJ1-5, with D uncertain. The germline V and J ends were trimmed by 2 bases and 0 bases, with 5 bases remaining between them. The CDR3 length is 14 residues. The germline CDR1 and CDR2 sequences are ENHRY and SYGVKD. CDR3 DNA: TGTGCCATCAGTGAGGATGGTAGCAATCAGCCCCAGCATTTT. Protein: CAISEDGSNQPQHF.

As DNA, the CDR3 is TGTGCCAGCTCACCACAGGAGGGCGCAGGGGAGCAGTACTTC. This codes for CASSPQEGAGEQYF. This chain joins TRBV18 and TRBJ2-7; a weak D match, TRBD2 (6 bases). The CDR3 consists of 14 residues. From germline, CDR1 is KGHSH and CDR2 LQKENI. The V gene lost 1 base and the J gene lost 7 bases, with 14 bases spanning the gap. The full variable domain, completed using reference TRBV18 and TRBJ2-7, is NAGVMQNPRHLVRRRGQEARLRCSPMKGHSHVYWYRQLPEEGLKFMVYLQKENIIDESGMPKERFSAEFPKEGPSILRIQQVVRGDSAAYFCASSPQEGAGEQYFGPGTRLTVT.

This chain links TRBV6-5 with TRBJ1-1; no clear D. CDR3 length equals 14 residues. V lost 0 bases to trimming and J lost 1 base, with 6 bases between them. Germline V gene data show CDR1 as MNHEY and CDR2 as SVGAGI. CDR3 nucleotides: TGTGCCAGCAGTTACTCGCAAGCGAACACTGAAGCTTTCTTT. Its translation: CASSYSQANTEAFF.

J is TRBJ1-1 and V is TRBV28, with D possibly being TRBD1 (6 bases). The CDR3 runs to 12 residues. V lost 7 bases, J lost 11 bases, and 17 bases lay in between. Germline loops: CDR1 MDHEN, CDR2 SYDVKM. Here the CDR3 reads CASIERGGSAFF. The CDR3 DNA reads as TGTGCCAGCATCGAGCGAGGGGGTAGTGCTTTCTTT.

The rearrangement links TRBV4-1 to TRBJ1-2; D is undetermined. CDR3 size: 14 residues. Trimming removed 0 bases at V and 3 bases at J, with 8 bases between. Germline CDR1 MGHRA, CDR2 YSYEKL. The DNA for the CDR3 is TGCGCCAGCAGCCAAGATTATAACTACTATGGCTACACCTTC. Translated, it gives CASSQDYNYYGYTF.

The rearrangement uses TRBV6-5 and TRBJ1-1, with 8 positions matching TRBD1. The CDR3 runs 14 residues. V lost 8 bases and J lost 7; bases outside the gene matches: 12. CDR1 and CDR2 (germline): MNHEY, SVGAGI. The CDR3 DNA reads TGTGCCAGCGAACGATCCCGGACAGGGCTTGAAGCTTTCTTT. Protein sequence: CASERSRTGLEAFF.

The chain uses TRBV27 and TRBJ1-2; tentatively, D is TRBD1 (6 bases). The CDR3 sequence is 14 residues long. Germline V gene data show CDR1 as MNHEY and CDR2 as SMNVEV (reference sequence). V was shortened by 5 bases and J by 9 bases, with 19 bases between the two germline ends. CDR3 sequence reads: CASSKATGLESYTF. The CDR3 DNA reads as TGTGCCAGCAGTAAGGCTACAGGGCTGGAGAGCTACACCTTC.

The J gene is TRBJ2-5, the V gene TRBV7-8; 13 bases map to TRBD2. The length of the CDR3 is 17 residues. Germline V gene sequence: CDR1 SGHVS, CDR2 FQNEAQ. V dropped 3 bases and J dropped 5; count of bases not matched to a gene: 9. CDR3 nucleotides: TGTGCCAGCAGCTTGAACGGACTAGCGGGAGTTGTTGAGACCCAGTACTTC. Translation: CASSLNGLAGVVETQYF.

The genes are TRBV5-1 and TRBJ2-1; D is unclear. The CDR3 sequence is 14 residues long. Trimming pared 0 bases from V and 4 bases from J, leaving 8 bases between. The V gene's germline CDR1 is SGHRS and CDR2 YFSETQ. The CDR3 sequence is CASSLVVSYNEQFF. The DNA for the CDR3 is TGCGCCAGCAGCTTGGTGGTATCTTACAATGAGCAGTTCTTC. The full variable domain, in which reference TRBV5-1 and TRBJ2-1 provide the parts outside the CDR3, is KAGVTQTPRYLIKTRGQQVTLSCSPISGHRSVSWYQQTPGQGLQFLFEYFSETQRNKGNFPGRFSGRQFSNSRSEMNVSTLELGDSALYLCASSLVVSYNEQFFGPGTRLTVL.

The CDR3 reads CASSSGQGGFF. The CDR3 nucleotides read TGTGCCAGCAGCAGCGGACAGGGTGGTTTCTTT. The chain combines TRBV3-1 (or the pseudogene TRBV3-2) with TRBJ1-1, with 8 nucleotides matching TRBD1. This CDR3 is 11 amino acids long. The trim removed 5 bases at V and 13 bases at J, leaving 6 bases unmatched. Germline V CDR1 and CDR2: LGHDT, YNNKEL (reference sequence).

The CDR3 DNA follows: TGTGCCAGCAGTTTTTTCAGGGAAAGATCCTACAATGAGCAGTTCTTC. This gives the protein CASSFFRERSYNEQFF. V is TRBV28 and J is TRBJ2-1; D might be TRBD1 (5 bases). Germline V gives CDR1 MDHEN, CDR2 SYDVKM. CDR3 length: 16 amino acids. V lost 3 bases, J lost 1 base, and 13 bases lay in between.

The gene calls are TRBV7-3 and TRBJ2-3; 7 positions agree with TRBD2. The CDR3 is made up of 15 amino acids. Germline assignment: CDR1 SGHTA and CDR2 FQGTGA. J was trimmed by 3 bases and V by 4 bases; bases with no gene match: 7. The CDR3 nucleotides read TGTGCCAGCAGCTATACGGGAGGTGGGACAGATACGCAGTATTTT. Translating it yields CASSYTGGGTDTQYF.

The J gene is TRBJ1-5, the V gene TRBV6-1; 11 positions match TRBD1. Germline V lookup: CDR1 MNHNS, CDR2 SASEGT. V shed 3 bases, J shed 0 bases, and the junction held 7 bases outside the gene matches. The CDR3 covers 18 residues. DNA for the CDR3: TGTGCCAGCAGTGATTGGGACAGGGGGTACTATAGCAATCAGCCCCAGCATTTT. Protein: CASSDWDRGYYSNQPQHF.

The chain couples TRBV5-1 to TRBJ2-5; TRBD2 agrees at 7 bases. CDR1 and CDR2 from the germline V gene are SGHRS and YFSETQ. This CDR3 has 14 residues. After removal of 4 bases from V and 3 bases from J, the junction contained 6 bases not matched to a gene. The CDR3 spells CASSPLATKETQYF. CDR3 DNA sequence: TGCGCCAGCAGCCCACTAGCGACAAAAGAGACCCAGTACTTC. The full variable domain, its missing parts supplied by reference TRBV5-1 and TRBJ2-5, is KAGVTQTPRYLIKTRGQQVTLSCSPISGHRSVSWYQQTPGQGLQFLFEYFSETQRNKGNFPGRFSGRQFSNSRSEMNVSTLELGDSALYLCASSPLATKETQYFGPGTRLLVL.